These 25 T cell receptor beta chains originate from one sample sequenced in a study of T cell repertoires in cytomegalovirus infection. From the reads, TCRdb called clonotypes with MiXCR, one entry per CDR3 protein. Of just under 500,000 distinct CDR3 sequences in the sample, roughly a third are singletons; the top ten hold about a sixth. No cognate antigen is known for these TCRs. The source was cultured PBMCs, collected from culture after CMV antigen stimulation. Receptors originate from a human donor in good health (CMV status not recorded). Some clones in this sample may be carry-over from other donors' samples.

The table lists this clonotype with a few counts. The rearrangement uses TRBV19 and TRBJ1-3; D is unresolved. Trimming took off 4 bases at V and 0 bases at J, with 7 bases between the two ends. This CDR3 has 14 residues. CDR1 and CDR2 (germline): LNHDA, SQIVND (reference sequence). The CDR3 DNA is TGTGCCAGTAGTAAAGTCGACTCTGGAAACACCATATATTTT. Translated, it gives CASSKVDSGNTIYF.

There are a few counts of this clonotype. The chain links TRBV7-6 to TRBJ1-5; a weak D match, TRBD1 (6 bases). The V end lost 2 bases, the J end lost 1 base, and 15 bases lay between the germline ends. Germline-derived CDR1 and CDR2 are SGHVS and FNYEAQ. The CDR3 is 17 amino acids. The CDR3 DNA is TGTGCCAGCAGCTTAATGTTGACAGGACGAAGCAATCAGCCCCAGCATTTT. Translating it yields CASSLMLTGRSNQPQHF.

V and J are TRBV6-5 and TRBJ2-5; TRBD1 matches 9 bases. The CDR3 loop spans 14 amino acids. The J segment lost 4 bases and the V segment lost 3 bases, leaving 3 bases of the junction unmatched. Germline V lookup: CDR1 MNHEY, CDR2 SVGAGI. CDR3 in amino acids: CASSYPGQGETQYF. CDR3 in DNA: TGTGCCAGCAGTTATCCGGGACAGGGAGAGACCCAGTACTTC.

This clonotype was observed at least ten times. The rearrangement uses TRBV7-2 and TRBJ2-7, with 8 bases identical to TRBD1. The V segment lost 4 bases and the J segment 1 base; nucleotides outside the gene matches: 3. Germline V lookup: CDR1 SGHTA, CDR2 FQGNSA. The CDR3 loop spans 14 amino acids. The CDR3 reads CASSSRQGSYEQYF. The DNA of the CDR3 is TGTGCCAGCAGCTCCCGACAGGGGTCCTACGAGCAGTACTTC.

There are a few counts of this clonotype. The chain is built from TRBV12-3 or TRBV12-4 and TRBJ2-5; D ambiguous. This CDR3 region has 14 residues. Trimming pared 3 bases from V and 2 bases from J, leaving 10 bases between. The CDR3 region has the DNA TGTGCCAGCAGTTTTAGTCAGATGCAAGAGACCCAGTACTTC. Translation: CASSFSQMQETQYF.

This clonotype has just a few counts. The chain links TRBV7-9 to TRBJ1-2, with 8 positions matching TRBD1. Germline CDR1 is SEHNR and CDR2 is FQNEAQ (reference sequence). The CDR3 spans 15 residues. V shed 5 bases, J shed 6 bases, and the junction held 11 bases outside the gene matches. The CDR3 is CASSKYQGAENGYTF. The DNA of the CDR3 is TGTGCCAGCAGCAAATACCAGGGGGCGGAGAATGGCTACACCTTC. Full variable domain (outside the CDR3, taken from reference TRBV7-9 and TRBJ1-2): DTGVSQNPRHKITKRGQNVTFRCDPISEHNRLYWYRQTLGQGPEFLTYFQNEAQLEKSRLLSDRFSAERPKGSFSTLEIQRTEQGDSAMYLCASSKYQGAENGYTFGSGTRLTVV.

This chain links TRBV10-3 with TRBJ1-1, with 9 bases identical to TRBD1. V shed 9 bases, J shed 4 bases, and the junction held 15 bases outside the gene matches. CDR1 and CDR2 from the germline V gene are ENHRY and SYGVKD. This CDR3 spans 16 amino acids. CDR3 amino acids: CAIGGDRERTGTEAFF. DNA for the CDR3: TGTGCCATAGGCGGGGACAGGGAGCGGACGGGCACTGAAGCTTTCTTT.

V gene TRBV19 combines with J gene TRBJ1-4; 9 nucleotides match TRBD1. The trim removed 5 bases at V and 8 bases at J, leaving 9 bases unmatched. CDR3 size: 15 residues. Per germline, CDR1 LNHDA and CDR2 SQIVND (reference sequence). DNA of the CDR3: TGTGCCAGTAGTGACTACGGGACAGGGAACGAAAAACTGTTTTTT. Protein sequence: CASSDYGTGNEKLFF.

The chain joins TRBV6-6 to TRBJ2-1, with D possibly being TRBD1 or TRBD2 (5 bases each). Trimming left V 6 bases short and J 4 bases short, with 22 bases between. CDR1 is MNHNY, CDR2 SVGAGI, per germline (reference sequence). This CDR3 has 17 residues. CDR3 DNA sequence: TGTGCCAGCAGCCTATGGCAGGGAGTGGGGGTATACAATGAGCAGTTCTTC. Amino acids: CASSLWQGVGVYNEQFF.

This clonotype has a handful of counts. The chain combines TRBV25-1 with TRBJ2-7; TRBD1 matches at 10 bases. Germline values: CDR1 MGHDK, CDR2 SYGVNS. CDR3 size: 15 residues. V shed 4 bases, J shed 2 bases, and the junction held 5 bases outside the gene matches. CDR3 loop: CASSGQGAGTYEQYF. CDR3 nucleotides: TGTGCCAGCAGTGGACAGGGGGCCGGTACCTACGAGCAGTACTTC.

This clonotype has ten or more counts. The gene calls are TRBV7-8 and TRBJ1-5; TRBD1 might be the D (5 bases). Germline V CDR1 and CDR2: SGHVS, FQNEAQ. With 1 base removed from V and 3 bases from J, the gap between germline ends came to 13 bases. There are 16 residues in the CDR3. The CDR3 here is CASSLGGTGANQPQHF. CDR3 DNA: TGTGCCAGCAGCTTAGGCGGTACAGGCGCCAATCAGCCCCAGCATTTT.

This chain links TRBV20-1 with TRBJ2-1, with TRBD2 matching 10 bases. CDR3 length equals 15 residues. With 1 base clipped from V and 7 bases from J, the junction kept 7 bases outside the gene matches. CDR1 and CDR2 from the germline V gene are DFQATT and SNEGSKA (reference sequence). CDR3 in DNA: TGCAGTGCTAGAGTGGCTAGCGGGAGCCGGAATGAGCAGTTCTTC. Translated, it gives CSARVASGSRNEQFF.

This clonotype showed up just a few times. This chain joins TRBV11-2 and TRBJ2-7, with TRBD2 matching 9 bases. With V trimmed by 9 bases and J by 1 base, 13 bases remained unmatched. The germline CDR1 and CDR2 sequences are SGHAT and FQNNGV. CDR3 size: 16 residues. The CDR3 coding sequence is TGTGCCAGGACTCCCAGGGCTAGCGGGATATCCTACGAGCAGTACGTC. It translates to CARTPRASGISYEQYV.

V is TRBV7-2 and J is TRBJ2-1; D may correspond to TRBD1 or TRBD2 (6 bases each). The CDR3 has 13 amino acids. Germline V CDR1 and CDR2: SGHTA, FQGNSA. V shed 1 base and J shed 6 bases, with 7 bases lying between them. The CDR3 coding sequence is TGTGCCAGCAGCTTAGAGGGGGGCAATGAGCAGTTCTTC. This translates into CASSLEGGNEQFF.

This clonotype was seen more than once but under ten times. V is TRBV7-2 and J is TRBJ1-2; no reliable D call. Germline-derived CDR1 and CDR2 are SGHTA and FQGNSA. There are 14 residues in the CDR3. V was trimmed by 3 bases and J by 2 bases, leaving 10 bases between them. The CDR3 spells CASSFTATNYGYTF. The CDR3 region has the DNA TGTGCCAGCAGCTTTACGGCCACAAACTATGGCTACACCTTC. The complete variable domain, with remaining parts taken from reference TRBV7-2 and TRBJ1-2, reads GAGVSQSPSNKVTEKGKDVELRCDPISGHTALYWYRQSLGQGLEFLIYFQGNSAPDKSGLPSDRFSAERTGGSVSTLTIQRTQQEDSAVYLCASSFTATNYGYTFGSGTRLTVV.

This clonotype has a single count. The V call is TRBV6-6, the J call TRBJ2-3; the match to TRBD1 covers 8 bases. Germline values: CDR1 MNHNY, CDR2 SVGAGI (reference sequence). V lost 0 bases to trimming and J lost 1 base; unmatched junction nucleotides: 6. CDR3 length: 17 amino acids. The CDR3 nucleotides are TGTGCCAGCAGTTACTCGAGGCCGGACAGGGGCACAGATACGCAGTATTTT. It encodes CASSYSRPDRGTDTQYF.

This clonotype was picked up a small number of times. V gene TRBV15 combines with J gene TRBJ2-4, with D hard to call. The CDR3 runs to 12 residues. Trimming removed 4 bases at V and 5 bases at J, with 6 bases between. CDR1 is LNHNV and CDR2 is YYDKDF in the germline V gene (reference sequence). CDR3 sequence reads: CATSTPQNIQYF. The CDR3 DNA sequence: TGTGCCACCAGCACCCCACAAAACATTCAGTACTTC. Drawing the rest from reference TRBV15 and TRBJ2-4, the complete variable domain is DAMVIQNPRYQVTQFGKPVTLSCSQTLNHNVMYWYQQKSSQAPKLLFHYYDKDFNNEADTPDNFQSRRPNTSFCFLDIRSPGLGDTAMYLCATSTPQNIQYFGAGTRLSVL.

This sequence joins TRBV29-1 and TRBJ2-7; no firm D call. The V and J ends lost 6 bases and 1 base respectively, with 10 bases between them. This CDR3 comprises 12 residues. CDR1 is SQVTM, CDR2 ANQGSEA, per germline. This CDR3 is CSVATASYEQYV. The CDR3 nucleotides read TGCAGCGTCGCAACAGCGTCCTACGAGCAGTACGTC.

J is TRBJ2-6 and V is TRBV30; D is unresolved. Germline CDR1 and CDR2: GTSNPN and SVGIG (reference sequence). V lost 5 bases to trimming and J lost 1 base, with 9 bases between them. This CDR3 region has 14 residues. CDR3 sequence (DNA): TGTGCCTGGGCATTACATTCTGGGGCCAACGTCCTGACTTTC. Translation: CAWALHSGANVLTF.

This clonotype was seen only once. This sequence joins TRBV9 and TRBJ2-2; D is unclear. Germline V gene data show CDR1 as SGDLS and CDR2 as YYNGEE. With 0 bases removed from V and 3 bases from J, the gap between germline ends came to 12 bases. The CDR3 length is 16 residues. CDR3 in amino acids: CASSVDPRQDTGELFF. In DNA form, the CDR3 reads TGTGCCAGCAGCGTAGATCCCCGCCAGGACACCGGGGAGCTGTTTTTT.

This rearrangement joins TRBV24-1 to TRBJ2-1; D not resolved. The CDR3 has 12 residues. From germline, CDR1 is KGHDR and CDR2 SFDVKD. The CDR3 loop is CASGTSYNEQFF. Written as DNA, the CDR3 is TGTGCATCAGGTACGTCCTACAATGAGCAGTTCTTC.

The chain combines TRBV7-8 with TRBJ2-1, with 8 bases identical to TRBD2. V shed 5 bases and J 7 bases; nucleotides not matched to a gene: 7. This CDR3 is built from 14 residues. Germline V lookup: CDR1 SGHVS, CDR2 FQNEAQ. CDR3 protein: CASSTRTSRNEQFF. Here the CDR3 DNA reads TGTGCCAGCAGCACTAGGACTAGCAGAAATGAGCAGTTCTTC.

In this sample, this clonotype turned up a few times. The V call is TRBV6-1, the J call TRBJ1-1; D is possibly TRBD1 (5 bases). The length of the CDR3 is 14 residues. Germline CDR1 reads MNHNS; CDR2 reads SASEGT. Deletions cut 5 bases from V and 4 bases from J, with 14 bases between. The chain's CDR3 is CASSTSGFSTEAFF. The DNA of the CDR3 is TGTGCCAGCAGTACTTCAGGGTTTAGCACTGAAGCTTTCTTT.

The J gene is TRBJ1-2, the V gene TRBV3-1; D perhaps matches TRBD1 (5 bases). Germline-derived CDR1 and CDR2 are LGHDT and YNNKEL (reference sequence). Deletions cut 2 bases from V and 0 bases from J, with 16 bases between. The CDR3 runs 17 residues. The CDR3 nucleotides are TGTGCCAGCAGCCAATTGCCAGGGCCGGTTGCTAACTATGGCTACACCTTC. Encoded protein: CASSQLPGPVANYGYTF.

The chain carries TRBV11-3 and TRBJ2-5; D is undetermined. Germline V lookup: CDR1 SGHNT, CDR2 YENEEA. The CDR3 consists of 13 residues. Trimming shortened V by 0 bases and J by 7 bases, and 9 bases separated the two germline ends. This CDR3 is CASSLDPEGTQYF. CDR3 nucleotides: TGTGCCAGCAGCTTAGACCCCGAAGGGACCCAGTACTTC. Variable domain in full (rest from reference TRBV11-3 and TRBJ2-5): EAGVVQSPRYKIIEKKQPVAFWCNPISGHNTLYWYLQNLGQGPELLIRYENEEAVDDSQLPKDRFSAERLKGVDSTLKIQPAELGDSAVYLCASSLDPEGTQYFGPGTRLLVL.